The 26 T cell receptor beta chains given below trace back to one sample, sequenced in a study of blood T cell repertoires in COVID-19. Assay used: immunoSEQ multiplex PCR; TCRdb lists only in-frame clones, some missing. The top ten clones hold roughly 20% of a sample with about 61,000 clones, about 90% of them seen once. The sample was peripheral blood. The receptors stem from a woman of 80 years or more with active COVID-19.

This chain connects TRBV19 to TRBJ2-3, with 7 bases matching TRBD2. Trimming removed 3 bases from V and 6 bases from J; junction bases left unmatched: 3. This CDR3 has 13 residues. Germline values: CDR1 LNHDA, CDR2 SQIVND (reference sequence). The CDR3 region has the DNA TGTGCCAGTAGTATTGGGAGGGCCGATACGCAGTATTTT. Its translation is CASSIGRADTQYF.

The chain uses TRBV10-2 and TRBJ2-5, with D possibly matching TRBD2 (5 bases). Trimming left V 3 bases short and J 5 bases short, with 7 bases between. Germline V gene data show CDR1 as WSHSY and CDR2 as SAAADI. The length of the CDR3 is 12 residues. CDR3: CASSDGEETQYF. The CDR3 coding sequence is TGCGCCAGCAGTGACGGGGAGGAGACCCAGTACTTC.

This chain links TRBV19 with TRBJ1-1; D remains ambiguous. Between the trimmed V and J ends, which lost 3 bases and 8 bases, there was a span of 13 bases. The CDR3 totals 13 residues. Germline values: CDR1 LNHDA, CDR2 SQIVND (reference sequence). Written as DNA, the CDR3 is TGTGCCAGTAGTATGAGGGAGGCCGCGGAAGCTTTCTTT. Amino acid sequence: CASSMREAAEAFF.

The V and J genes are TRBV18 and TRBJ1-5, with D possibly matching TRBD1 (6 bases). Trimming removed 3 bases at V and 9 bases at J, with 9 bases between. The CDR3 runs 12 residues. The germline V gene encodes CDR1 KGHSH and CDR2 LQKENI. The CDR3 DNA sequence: TGTGCCAGCTCACCCCGGGGGGCGCCCCAGCATTTT. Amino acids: CASSPRGAPQHF.

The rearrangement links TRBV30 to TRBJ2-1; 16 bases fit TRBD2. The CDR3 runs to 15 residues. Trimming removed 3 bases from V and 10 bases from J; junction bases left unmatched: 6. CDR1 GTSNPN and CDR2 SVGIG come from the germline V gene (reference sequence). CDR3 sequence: CAWRGTSGGAREQFF. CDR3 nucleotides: TGTGCCTGGAGAGGGACTAGCGGGGGGGCTCGGGAGCAGTTCTTC.

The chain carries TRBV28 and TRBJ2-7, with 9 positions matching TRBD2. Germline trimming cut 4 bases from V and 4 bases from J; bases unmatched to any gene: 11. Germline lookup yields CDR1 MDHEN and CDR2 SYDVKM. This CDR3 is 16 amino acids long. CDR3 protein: CASSSPSTSGLYEQYF. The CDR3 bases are TGTGCCAGCAGTTCACCCTCGACTAGCGGACTATACGAGCAGTACTTC. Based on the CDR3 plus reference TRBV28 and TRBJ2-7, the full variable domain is DVKVTQSSRYLVKRTGEKVFLECVQDMDHENMFWYRQDPGLGLRLIYFSYDVKMKEKGDIPEGYSVSREKKERFSLILESASTNQTSMYLCASSSPSTSGLYEQYFGPGTRLTVT.

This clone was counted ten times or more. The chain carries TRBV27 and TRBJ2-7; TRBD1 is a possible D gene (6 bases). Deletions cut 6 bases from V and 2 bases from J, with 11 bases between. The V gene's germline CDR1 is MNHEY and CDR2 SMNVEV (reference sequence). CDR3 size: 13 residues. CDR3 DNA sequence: TGTGCCAGCAGGACAGGCGAAGCCTACGAGCAGTACTTC. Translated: CASRTGEAYEQYF.

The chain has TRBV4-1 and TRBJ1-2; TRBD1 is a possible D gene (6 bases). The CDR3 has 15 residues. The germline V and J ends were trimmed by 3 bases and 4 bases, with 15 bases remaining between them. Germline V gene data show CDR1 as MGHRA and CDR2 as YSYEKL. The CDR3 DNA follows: TGCGCCAGCAGCCAGTTAGTACAGGGCGGCTATGGCTACACCTTC. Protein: CASSQLVQGGYGYTF.

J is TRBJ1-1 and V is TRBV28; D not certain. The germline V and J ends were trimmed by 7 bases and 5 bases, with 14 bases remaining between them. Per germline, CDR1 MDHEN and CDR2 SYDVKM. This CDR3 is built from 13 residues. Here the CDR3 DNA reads TGTGCCAGCACCTTTTTAGGGAGGACTGAAGCTTTCTTT. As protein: CASTFLGRTEAFF.

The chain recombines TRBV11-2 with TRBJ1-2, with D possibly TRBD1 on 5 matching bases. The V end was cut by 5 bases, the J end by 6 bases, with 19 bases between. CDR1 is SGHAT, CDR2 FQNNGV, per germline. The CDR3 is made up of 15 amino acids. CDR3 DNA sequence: TGTGCCAGCAGCCAATTACGTGGGGGGAAGGATGGCTACACCTTC. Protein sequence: CASSQLRGGKDGYTF.

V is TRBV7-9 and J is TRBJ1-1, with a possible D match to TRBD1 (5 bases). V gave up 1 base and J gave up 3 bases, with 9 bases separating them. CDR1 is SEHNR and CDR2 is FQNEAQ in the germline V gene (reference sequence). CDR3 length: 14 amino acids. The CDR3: CASSLEAGYTEAFF. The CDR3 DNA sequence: TGTGCCAGCAGCTTAGAGGCAGGGTACACTGAAGCTTTCTTT.

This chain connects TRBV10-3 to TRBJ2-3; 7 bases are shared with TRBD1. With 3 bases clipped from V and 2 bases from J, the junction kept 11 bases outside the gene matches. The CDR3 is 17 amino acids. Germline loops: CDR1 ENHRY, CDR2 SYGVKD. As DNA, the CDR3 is TGTGCCATCAGTGAAAGGGGGCGCGGGCAGAACACAGATACGCAGTATTTT. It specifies CAISERGRGQNTDTQYF.

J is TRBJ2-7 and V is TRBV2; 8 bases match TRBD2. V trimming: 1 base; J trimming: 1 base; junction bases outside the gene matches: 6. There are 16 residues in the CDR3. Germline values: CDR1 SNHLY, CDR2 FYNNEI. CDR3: CASSEGSRGGSYEQYF. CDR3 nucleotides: TGTGCCAGCAGTGAAGGGTCCCGCGGGGGGTCCTACGAGCAGTACTTC.

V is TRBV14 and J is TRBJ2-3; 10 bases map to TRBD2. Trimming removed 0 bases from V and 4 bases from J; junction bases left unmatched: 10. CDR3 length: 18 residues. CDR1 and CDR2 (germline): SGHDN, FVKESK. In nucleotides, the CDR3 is TGTGCCAGCAGCCAAGATCTGGCGGGACTAGCGATCCCAGATACGCAGTATTTT. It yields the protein CASSQDLAGLAIPDTQYF.

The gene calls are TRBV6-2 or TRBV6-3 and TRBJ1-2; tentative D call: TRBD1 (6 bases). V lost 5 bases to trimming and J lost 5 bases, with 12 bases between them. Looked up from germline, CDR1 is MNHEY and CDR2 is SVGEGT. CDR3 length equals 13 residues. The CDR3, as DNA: TGTGCCAGCAGTCAGGGGCGAAGATATGGCTACACCTTC. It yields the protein CASSQGRRYGYTF.

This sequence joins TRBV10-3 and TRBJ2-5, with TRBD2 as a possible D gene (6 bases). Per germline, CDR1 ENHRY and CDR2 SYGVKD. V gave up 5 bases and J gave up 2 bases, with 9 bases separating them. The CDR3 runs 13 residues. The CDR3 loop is CAISLSGQETQYF. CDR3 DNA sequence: TGTGCCATCAGTCTTAGCGGTCAAGAGACCCAGTACTTC.

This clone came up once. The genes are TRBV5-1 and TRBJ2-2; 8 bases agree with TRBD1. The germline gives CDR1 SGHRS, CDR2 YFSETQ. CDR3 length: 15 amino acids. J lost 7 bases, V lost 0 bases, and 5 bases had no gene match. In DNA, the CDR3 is TGCGCCAGCAGCTTGGCGCCAGGGGGCTTCGGGGAGCTGTTTTTT. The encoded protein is CASSLAPGGFGELFF.

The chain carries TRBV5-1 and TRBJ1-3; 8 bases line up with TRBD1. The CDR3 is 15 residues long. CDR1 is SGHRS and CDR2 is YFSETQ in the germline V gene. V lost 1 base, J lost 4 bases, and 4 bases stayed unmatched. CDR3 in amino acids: CASSLSRGRGNTIYF. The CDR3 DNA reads TGCGCCAGCAGCTTGTCCAGGGGGCGAGGAAACACCATATATTTT.

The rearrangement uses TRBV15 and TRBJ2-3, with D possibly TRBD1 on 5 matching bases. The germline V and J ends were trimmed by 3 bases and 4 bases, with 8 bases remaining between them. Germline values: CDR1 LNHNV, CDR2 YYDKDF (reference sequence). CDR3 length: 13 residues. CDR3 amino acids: CATSRLQADTQYF. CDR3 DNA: TGTGCCACCAGCAGGCTACAGGCAGATACGCAGTATTTT.

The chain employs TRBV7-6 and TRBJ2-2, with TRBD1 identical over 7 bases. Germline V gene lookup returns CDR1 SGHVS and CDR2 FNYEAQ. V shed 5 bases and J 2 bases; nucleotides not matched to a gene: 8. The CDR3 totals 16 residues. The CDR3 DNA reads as TGTGCCAGCAGCACCAGGACAGGCGATAACACCGGGGAGCTGTTTTTT. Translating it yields CASSTRTGDNTGELFF.

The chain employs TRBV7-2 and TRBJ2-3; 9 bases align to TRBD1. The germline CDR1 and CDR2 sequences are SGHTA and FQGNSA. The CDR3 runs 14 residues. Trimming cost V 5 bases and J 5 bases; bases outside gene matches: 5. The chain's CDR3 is CASSLYRGRDTQYF. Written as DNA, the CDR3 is TGTGCCAGCAGCCTCTACAGGGGGCGAGATACGCAGTATTTT.

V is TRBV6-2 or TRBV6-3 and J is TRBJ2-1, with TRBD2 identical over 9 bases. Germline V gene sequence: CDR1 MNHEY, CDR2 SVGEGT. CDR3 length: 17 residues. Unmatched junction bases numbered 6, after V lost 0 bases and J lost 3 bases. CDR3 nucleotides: TGTGCCAGCAGTTACTCTTGGCGGGGGGGAAACTACAATGAGCAGTTCTTC. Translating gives CASSYSWRGGNYNEQFF.

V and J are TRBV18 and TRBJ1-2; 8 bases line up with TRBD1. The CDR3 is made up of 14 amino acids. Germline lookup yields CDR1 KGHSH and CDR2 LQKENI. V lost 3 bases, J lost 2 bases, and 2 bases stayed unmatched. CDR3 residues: CASSPDRENYGYTF. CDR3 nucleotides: TGTGCCAGCTCACCGGACAGGGAAAACTATGGCTACACCTTC.

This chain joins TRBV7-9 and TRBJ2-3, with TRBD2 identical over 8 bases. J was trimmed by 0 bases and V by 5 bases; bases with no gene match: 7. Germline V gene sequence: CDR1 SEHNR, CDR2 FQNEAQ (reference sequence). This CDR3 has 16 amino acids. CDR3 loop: CASSPGLASSTDTQYF. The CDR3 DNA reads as TGTGCCAGCAGCCCCGGACTAGCCTCCAGCACAGATACGCAGTATTTT.

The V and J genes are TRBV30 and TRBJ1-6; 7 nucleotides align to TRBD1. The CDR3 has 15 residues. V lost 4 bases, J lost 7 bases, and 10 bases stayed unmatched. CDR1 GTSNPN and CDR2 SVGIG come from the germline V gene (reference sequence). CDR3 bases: TGTGCCTGGACCAGGCAGGGACAGTGGAATTCACCCCTCCACTTT. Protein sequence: CAWTRQGQWNSPLHF.

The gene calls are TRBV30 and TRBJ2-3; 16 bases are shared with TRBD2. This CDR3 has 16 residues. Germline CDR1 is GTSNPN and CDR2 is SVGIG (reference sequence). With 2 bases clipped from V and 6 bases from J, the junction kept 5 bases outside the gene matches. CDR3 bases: TGTGCCTGGAGTTCCGGGACTAGCGGGGGGGCTGATACGCAGTATTTT. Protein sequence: CAWSSGTSGGADTQYF.